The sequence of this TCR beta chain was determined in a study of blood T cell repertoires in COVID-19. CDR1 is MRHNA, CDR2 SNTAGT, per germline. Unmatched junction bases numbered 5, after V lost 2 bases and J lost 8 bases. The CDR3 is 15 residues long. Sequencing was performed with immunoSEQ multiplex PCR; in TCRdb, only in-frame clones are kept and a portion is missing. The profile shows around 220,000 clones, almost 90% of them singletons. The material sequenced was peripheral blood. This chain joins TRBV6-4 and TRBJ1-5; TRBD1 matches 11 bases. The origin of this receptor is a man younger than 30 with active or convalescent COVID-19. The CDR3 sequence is CASSDRGQGAKPQHF. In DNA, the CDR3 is TGTGCCAGCAGTGACCGAGGACAGGGGGCAAAGCCCCAGCATTTT.